This TCR beta chain emerged from a study of blood T cell repertoires in COVID-19. Study details: Samples of COVID-19 (acute and convalescent) were obtained from the United States, Italy and Spain. PBMCs, B-cell-depleted T cells, or T cells provided the cDNA or gDNA that made up the material.

In the original processing: Estimation of nucleated cell counts was performed using reference gene primer amplification. TCRdb's table, derived via immunoSEQ multiplex PCR, lists solely in-frame clones and lacks some. The V and J calls and clone size come from that table; D and trimming were worked out from the DNA. Here the sample spans 170,000 or so clones, over 75% being singletons. The J segment lost 8 bases and the V segment lost 4 bases, leaving 8 bases of the junction unmatched. Germline-derived CDR1 and CDR2 are SGHVS and FQNEAQ. The CDR3 is 14 residues long. Specimen: peripheral blood. This chain joins TRBV7-8 and TRBJ1-2, with TRBD1 matching 9 bases. The sequence was obtained from an older woman with acute or convalescent COVID-19. CDR3 coding DNA: TGTGCCAGCAGCTCGACGACAGGGGGGGGAGGCTACACCTTC. Amino acid sequence: CASSSTTGGGGYTF.